The 20 T cell receptor beta chains given below trace back to one sample, sequenced in a study of cytomegalovirus exposure and HLA in healthy donors. Here immunoSEQ multiplex PCR was the method, and the copy in TCRdb shows in-frame clones only, minus some. The data show fewer than 200,000 clones, around 85% seen once. The sample was PBMCs. The origin of the receptors is a man between 18 and 29 years old in good health and CMV-seropositive.

V is TRBV30 and J is TRBJ2-3; D is possibly TRBD2 (5 bases). Germline V gives CDR1 GTSNPN, CDR2 SVGIG (reference sequence). The germline V and J ends were trimmed by 3 bases and 0 bases, with 13 bases remaining between them. The CDR3 sequence is 15 residues long. CDR3 protein: CAWRIFGGSTDTQYF. In DNA form, the CDR3 reads TGTGCCTGGAGGATTTTCGGCGGGAGCACAGATACGCAGTATTTT. The complete variable domain, with remaining parts taken from reference TRBV30 and TRBJ2-3, reads SQTIHQWPATLVQPVGSPLSLECTVEGTSNPNLYWYRQAAGRGLQLLFYSVGIGQISSEVPQNLSASRPQDRQFILSSKKLLLSDSGFYLCAWRIFGGSTDTQYFGPGTRLTVL.

The chain links TRBV2 to TRBJ2-5, with a possible D match to TRBD2 (5 bases). The CDR3 spans 14 residues. Germline V gene data show CDR1 as SNHLY and CDR2 as FYNNEI. Trimming pared 3 bases from V and 1 base from J, leaving 9 bases between. The CDR3 sequence: CASSDERIQETQYF. DNA for the CDR3: TGTGCCAGCAGTGACGAGCGGATCCAAGAGACCCAGTACTTC.

This clone has only one observation. V is TRBV6-5 and J is TRBJ1-2; D unresolved. CDR1 MNHEY and CDR2 SVGAGI come from the germline V gene. CDR3 length: 13 amino acids. V dropped 5 bases and J dropped 2 bases, with 9 bases sitting between them. CDR3 DNA: TGTGCCAGCAGTCTAACTGAGAACTATGGCTACACCTTC. Its protein is CASSLTENYGYTF.

The chain employs TRBV5-1 and TRBJ1-5, with TRBD1 matching 12 bases. This CDR3 is built from 15 residues. Germline V CDR1 and CDR2: SGHRS, YFSETQ. V was clipped by 3 bases and J by 7 bases; unmatched bases: 5. The chain's CDR3 is CASSSGTGGLQPQHF. In nucleotides, the CDR3 is TGCGCCAGCAGCTCCGGGACAGGGGGCTTACAGCCCCAGCATTTT.

This rearrangement joins TRBV7-9 to TRBJ1-1, with D possibly matching TRBD1 (5 bases). The V and J ends lost 4 bases and 1 base respectively, with 16 bases between them. The germline V gene has CDR1 SEHNR and CDR2 FQNEAQ (reference sequence). The CDR3 covers 16 residues. CDR3 amino acids: CASSSGLLRRNTEAFF. CDR3 in DNA: TGTGCCAGCAGCTCGGGACTTCTGAGGCGGAACACTGAAGCTTTCTTT. The full variable domain, rest sourced from reference TRBV7-9 and TRBJ1-1, is DTGVSQNPRHKITKRGQNVTFRCDPISEHNRLYWYRQTLGQGPEFLTYFQNEAQLEKSRLLSDRFSAERPKGSFSTLEIQRTEQGDSAMYLCASSSGLLRRNTEAFFGQGTRLTVV.

This chain links TRBV25-1 with TRBJ1-5; unclear D gene. Germline V gene data show CDR1 as MGHDK and CDR2 as SYGVNS. V was shortened by 5 bases and J by 5 bases, with 10 bases between the two germline ends. CDR3 length: 13 residues. The CDR3 loop reads CASSSGNHQPQHF. CDR3 DNA sequence: TGTGCCAGCAGTTCCGGGAATCATCAGCCCCAGCATTTT.

The chain links TRBV6-5 to TRBJ2-3; D perhaps matches TRBD2 (6 bases). CDR1 and CDR2 from the germline V gene are MNHEY and SVGAGI. The CDR3 is 15 residues long. Trimming removed 6 bases from V and 0 bases from J, with 13 bases in between. The CDR3 is CASSYRGTSTDTQYF. CDR3 DNA: TGTGCCAGCAGCTATAGAGGGACTAGCACAGATACGCAGTATTTT.

The chain carries TRBV5-1 and TRBJ2-5, with 11 nucleotides matching TRBD1. Losses at the gene ends were 3 bases for V and 5 bases for J; bases not matched to a gene: 3. Per the germline V gene, CDR1 is SGHRS and CDR2 is YFSETQ. This CDR3 contains 14 residues. The CDR3, as DNA: TGCGCCAGCAGCTGGACAGGGGGCCTTGAGACCCAGTACTTC. Translating gives CASSWTGGLETQYF.

This clone was observed a single time. The rearrangement uses TRBV7-9 and TRBJ2-7; TRBD1 aligns across 10 bases. Germline V CDR1 and CDR2: SEHNR, FQNEAQ (reference sequence). This CDR3 is 15 amino acids long. V lost 5 bases to trimming and J lost 4 bases; unmatched junction nucleotides: 8. Written as DNA, the CDR3 is TGTGCCAGCAGCGAAACGGACAGGGGGAGTTACGAGCAGTACTTC. Translated: CASSETDRGSYEQYF.

This chain links TRBV28 with TRBJ1-5; 7 bases fit TRBD1. V trimming: 6 bases; J trimming: 5 bases; junction bases outside the gene matches: 7. Germline CDR1 MDHEN, CDR2 SYDVKM. The CDR3 has 14 residues. The DNA of the CDR3 is TGTGCCAGCAGCGTCTTCCAGGGGGATCAGCCCCAGCATTTT. This encodes CASSVFQGDQPQHF. The full variable domain, rest sourced from reference TRBV28 and TRBJ1-5, is DVKVTQSSRYLVKRTGEKVFLECVQDMDHENMFWYRQDPGLGLRLIYFSYDVKMKEKGDIPEGYSVSREKKERFSLILESASTNQTSMYLCASSVFQGDQPQHFGDGTRLSIL.

This clone was counted once. This chain connects TRBV4-1 to TRBJ2-1; D may be TRBD1 (5 bases). With 7 bases removed from V and 0 bases from J, the gap between germline ends came to 13 bases. CDR3 length: 15 residues. The V gene's germline CDR1 is MGHRA and CDR2 YSYEKL. As DNA, the CDR3 is TGCGCCAGCACCTCGACAGAGAGCTCCTACAATGAGCAGTTCTTC. Translating gives CASTSTESSYNEQFF.

The V call is TRBV7-3, the J call TRBJ2-5; D remains unclear. V gave up 2 bases and J gave up 0 bases, with 4 bases separating them. Per germline, CDR1 SGHTA and CDR2 FQGTGA. The CDR3 contains 13 residues. The CDR3 reads CASSLVDQETQYF. CDR3 nucleotides: TGTGCCAGCAGCTTAGTCGACCAAGAGACCCAGTACTTC.

The gene calls are TRBV28 and TRBJ2-7; D is perhaps TRBD2 (7 bases). The CDR3 runs 15 residues. Per germline, CDR1 MDHEN and CDR2 SYDVKM. Trimming took 4 bases from V and 6 from J, leaving 19 bases between them. The CDR3 nucleotides are TGTGCCAGCAGTTCCCCGGATGGGGGGGGCGTCGAGCAGTACTTC. Amino acid sequence: CASSSPDGGGVEQYF.

The chain is built from TRBV7-8 and TRBJ2-5; D remains ambiguous. CDR3 size: 11 residues. Germline V gene lookup returns CDR1 SGHVS and CDR2 FQNEAQ. Trimming stripped 5 bases from V and 1 base from J, with 2 bases between. The CDR3 DNA sequence: TGTGCCAGCAGCCGCCAAGAGACCCAGTACTTC. Translation: CASSRQETQYF.

This clone was seen just once. The chain employs TRBV5-6 and TRBJ1-6, with a tentative D call TRBD1 (5 bases). V was trimmed by 4 bases and J by 3 bases, leaving 11 bases between them. The CDR3 runs to 15 residues. Per the germline V gene, CDR1 is SGHDT and CDR2 is YYEEEE. In nucleotides, the CDR3 is TGTGCCAGCAGCAGCCTAGGGGTCTATAATTCACCCCTCCACTTT. Its translation is CASSSLGVYNSPLHF.

This chain connects TRBV4-1 to TRBJ2-1; TRBD2 matches at 12 bases. Trimming cost V 1 base and J 0 bases; bases outside gene matches: 7. CDR1 is MGHRA, CDR2 YSYEKL, per germline. The CDR3 consists of 19 residues. The CDR3 loop is CASSQAPTSGRYSYNEQFF. CDR3 DNA sequence: TGCGCCAGCAGCCAAGCCCCCACTAGCGGGAGGTACTCCTACAATGAGCAGTTCTTC.

This clone turned up a few times. V gene TRBV28 combines with J gene TRBJ2-7; weak D call: TRBD1 (6 bases). V was clipped by 5 bases and J by 4 bases, with 12 bases between them. This CDR3 is built from 13 residues. Germline CDR1 is MDHEN and CDR2 is SYDVKM. The CDR3 reads CASSLIQGYEQYF. CDR3 DNA sequence: TGTGCCAGCAGTCTCATACAGGGTTACGAGCAGTACTTC. The whole variable domain, remainder taken from reference TRBV28 and TRBJ2-7, is DVKVTQSSRYLVKRTGEKVFLECVQDMDHENMFWYRQDPGLGLRLIYFSYDVKMKEKGDIPEGYSVSREKKERFSLILESASTNQTSMYLCASSLIQGYEQYFGPGTRLTVT.

The rearrangement joins TRBV6-1 to TRBJ1-1; the D is unclear. This CDR3 region has 16 residues. Trimming took 1 base from V and 3 from J, leaving 15 bases between them. CDR1 is MNHNS, CDR2 SASEGT, per germline. CDR3 DNA: TGTGCCAGCAGTGAAGGCGGGGTAAAGTACTACACTGAAGCTTTCTTT. This translates into CASSEGGVKYYTEAFF.

This chain links TRBV19 with TRBJ1-3; 9 bases fit TRBD1. V shed 6 bases, J shed 1 base, and the junction held 1 base outside the gene matches. The CDR3 covers 14 residues. CDR1 LNHDA and CDR2 SQIVND come from the germline V gene (reference sequence). The CDR3 nucleotides read TGTGCCAGTAGACAGGGGGCTTCTGGAAACACCATATATTTT. This codes for CASRQGASGNTIYF.

The rearrangement uses TRBV15 and TRBJ1-3; no clear D. With 0 bases removed from V and 4 bases from J, the gap between germline ends came to 16 bases. Germline assignment: CDR1 LNHNV and CDR2 YYDKDF (reference sequence). The CDR3 sequence is 17 residues long. CDR3 region: CATSRDHGRGTGNTIYF. The CDR3 DNA reads TGTGCCACCAGCAGAGATCACGGCCGGGGAACGGGAAACACCATATATTTT.